These 21 T cell receptor beta chains share one sample of origin, sequenced in a study of CD8 T cells in ankylosing spondylitis. TCRdb reanalysed the 5' RACE reads using MiXCR and keeps one entry per CDR3 protein. The profile shows 100,000 or so distinct CDR3 sequences, nearly 25% of them singletons. The specimen sequenced was synovial fluid, either unsorted or a sorted T cell fraction (not recorded which). The receptors shown here come from a male donor with ankylosing spondylitis.

This clonotype was picked up a small number of times. The rearrangement links TRBV27 to TRBJ2-3; D gene unclear. Trimming left V 4 bases short and J 4 bases short, with 9 bases between. The CDR3 is made up of 13 amino acids. The germline CDR1 and CDR2 sequences are MNHEY and SMNVEV (reference sequence). The chain's CDR3 is CASSSNLADTQYF. The CDR3 DNA is TGTGCCAGCAGTTCGAATTTAGCAGATACGCAGTATTTT.

This chain uses TRBV3-1 with TRBJ2-1; 11 nucleotides agree with TRBD2. CDR3 length equals 18 residues. The V segment lost 3 bases and the J segment 3 bases; nucleotides outside the gene matches: 10. Germline values: CDR1 LGHDT, CDR2 YNNKEL (reference sequence). The CDR3 DNA sequence: TGTGCCAGCAGCCATCGAGTAGGACTAGCGGGCTACTACAATGAGCAGTTCTTC. This sequence encodes CASSHRVGLAGYYNEQFF.

The V gene is TRBV3-1, the J gene TRBJ1-1; D uncertain. V dropped 4 bases and J dropped 0 bases, with 6 bases sitting between them. The CDR3 runs to 13 residues. Germline CDR1 and CDR2: LGHDT and YNNKEL (reference sequence). This CDR3 is CASSRKVNTEAFF. The DNA for the CDR3 is TGTGCCAGCAGCCGAAAAGTGAACACTGAAGCTTTCTTT.

This clonotype was counted many times. The chain carries TRBV11-2 and TRBJ2-5, with D unresolved. In germline, CDR1 is SGHAT, CDR2 FQNNGV. The CDR3 is 14 amino acids. V was cut by 2 bases and J by 2 bases, with 9 bases left in between. In DNA, the CDR3 is TGTGCCAGCAGCTTAAACAGCCAGCAAGAGACCCAGTACTTC. Encoded protein: CASSLNSQQETQYF.

CDR3 residues: CASSSAGTDNEQFF. The CDR3 DNA reads as TGTGCCAGCAGTTCCGCCGGGACCGACAATGAGCAGTTCTTC. The rearrangement joins TRBV7-9 to TRBJ2-1, with D tentatively TRBD1 or TRBD2 (5 bases each). Trimming took off 6 bases at V and 5 bases at J, with 14 bases between the two ends. Looked up from germline, CDR1 is SEHNR and CDR2 is FQNEAQ (reference sequence). The CDR3 runs 14 residues.

The chain carries TRBV5-1 and TRBJ2-2, with D maybe TRBD2 (6 bases). Trimming pared 4 bases from V and 4 bases from J, leaving 8 bases between. From germline, CDR1 is SGHRS and CDR2 YFSETQ. This CDR3 region has 13 residues. In DNA, the CDR3 is TGCGCCAGCAGCGTTAGCGGCACCGGGGAGCTGTTTTTT. This codes for CASSVSGTGELFF.

This clonotype was seen a few times. V gene TRBV28 combines with J gene TRBJ1-2, with D possibly being TRBD1 (5 bases). Between the trimmed V and J ends, which lost 3 bases and 4 bases, there was a span of 12 bases. Germline assignment: CDR1 MDHEN and CDR2 SYDVKM. The CDR3 contains 14 residues. The CDR3 is CASSFPQGSYGYTF. DNA for the CDR3: TGTGCCAGCAGTTTCCCCCAGGGATCCTATGGCTACACCTTC.

This chain connects TRBV19 to TRBJ2-1; either TRBD1 or TRBD2 may supply D (5 bases each). CDR1 LNHDA and CDR2 SQIVND come from the germline V gene (reference sequence). The ends were cut back, 6 bases at V and 6 bases at J, with 15 bases in the middle. CDR3 length: 14 amino acids. DNA of the CDR3: TGTGCCAGTAGAACGATTAGTGGGGGCAATGAGCAGTTCTTC. Its protein is CASRTISGGNEQFF.

The chain is built from TRBV7-8 and TRBJ2-1, with 9 bases lining up with TRBD1. CDR3 size: 15 residues. Germline V lookup: CDR1 SGHVS, CDR2 FQNEAQ. Trimming at V came to 6 bases and at J to 8 bases, leaving 11 bases not matched to a gene. The CDR3 sequence: CASRLRDRVVDEQFF. The CDR3 DNA is TGTGCCAGCAGACTCCGGGACAGGGTCGTTGATGAGCAGTTCTTC.

This clonotype turned up a few times. This chain uses TRBV6-1 with TRBJ2-3; D is ambiguous. The CDR3 has 14 residues. V was cut by 0 bases and J by 4 bases, with 8 bases left in between. Germline lookup yields CDR1 MNHNS and CDR2 SASEGT. CDR3 coding DNA: TGTGCCAGCAGTGAAGCTGGCGCAGCAGATACGCAGTATTTT. As protein: CASSEAGAADTQYF.

This clonotype was recorded a few times. V is TRBV20-1 and J is TRBJ1-2, with a weak D call TRBD1 (5 bases). The CDR3 has 16 amino acids. The germline gives CDR1 DFQATT, CDR2 SNEGSKA (reference sequence). V lost 0 bases to trimming and J lost 5 bases, with 19 bases between them. This chain's CDR3 is CSARDRSVSRGYGYTF. For the CDR3, the DNA is TGCAGTGCTAGAGATAGATCAGTTTCAAGGGGTTATGGCTACACCTTC.

This chain links TRBV5-1 with TRBJ1-2; D perhaps matches TRBD1 (5 bases). Germline V lookup: CDR1 SGHRS, CDR2 YFSETQ. V was pared by 6 bases and J by 2 bases, with 11 bases between. The CDR3 is 13 residues long. DNA for the CDR3: TGCGCCAGCACCCTTCAGGGAAACTATGGCTACACCTTC. Protein product: CASTLQGNYGYTF.

This clonotype was found a few times. V is TRBV3-1 and J is TRBJ1-1, with 11 bases lining up with TRBD1. CDR3 length: 17 amino acids. The germline V gene has CDR1 LGHDT and CDR2 YNNKEL (reference sequence). V trimming: 1 base; J trimming: 4 bases; junction bases outside the gene matches: 8. CDR3: CASSQGGQGALGTEAFF. As DNA, the CDR3 is TGTGCCAGCAGCCAAGGAGGACAGGGGGCGTTGGGCACTGAAGCTTTCTTT.

This clonotype appeared many times. This rearrangement joins TRBV5-5 to TRBJ2-3; 8 bases agree with TRBD2. Germline CDR1 and CDR2: SGHKS and YYEKEE (reference sequence). Trimming cost V 5 bases and J 4 bases; bases outside gene matches: 3. This CDR3 comprises 13 residues. The CDR3 here is CASRGLVADTQYF. The DNA for the CDR3 is TGTGCCAGCAGGGGACTAGTTGCAGATACGCAGTATTTT. The whole variable domain, remainder taken from reference TRBV5-5 and TRBJ2-3, is DAGVTQSPTHLIKTRGQQVTLRCSPISGHKSVSWYQQVLGQGPQFIFQYYEKEERGRGNFPDRFSARQFPNYSSELNVNALLLGDSALYLCASRGLVADTQYFGPGTRLTVL.

A few counts support this clonotype. V usage is TRBV5-1 and J usage is TRBJ2-7; D might be TRBD1 or TRBD2, each matching 5 bases. Germline V lookup: CDR1 SGHRS, CDR2 YFSETQ. The CDR3 extends over 15 amino acids. V was clipped by 4 bases and J by 6 bases, with 20 bases between them. CDR3 loop: CASSDYQGLRSEQYF. The DNA of the CDR3 is TGCGCCAGCAGCGACTATCAGGGTCTTCGTAGCGAGCAGTACTTC.

The chain links TRBV5-1 to TRBJ2-3; D perhaps matches TRBD2 (5 bases). The length of the CDR3 is 15 residues. Trimming left V 0 bases short and J 3 bases short, with 11 bases between. Per the germline V gene, CDR1 is SGHRS and CDR2 is YFSETQ. The CDR3 spells CASSLEHRGTDTQYF. The CDR3 bases are TGCGCCAGCAGCTTGGAGCACCGAGGGACAGATACGCAGTATTTT.

This clonotype was observed many times. The genes are TRBV20-1 and TRBJ1-5; D is uncertain. Germline V lookup: CDR1 DFQATT, CDR2 SNEGSKA (reference sequence). The CDR3 consists of 14 residues. Trimming left V 5 bases short and J 1 base short, with 12 bases between. CDR3 sequence: CSAARLVSNQPQHF. The CDR3 region has the DNA TGCAGTGCTGCTCGGCTAGTCAGCAATCAGCCCCAGCATTTT.

The table lists this clonotype with a few counts. The J gene is TRBJ2-1, the V gene TRBV10-3; D is possibly TRBD1 (6 bases). The CDR3 sequence is 16 residues long. Germline V gene lookup returns CDR1 ENHRY and CDR2 SYGVKD. The ends were cut back, 3 bases at V and 0 bases at J, with 12 bases in the middle. The CDR3 protein is CAISDSRGSSYNEQFF. The DNA of the CDR3 is TGTGCCATCAGTGATTCGAGGGGGAGCTCCTACAATGAGCAGTTCTTC.

In its sample, this clonotype was seen many times. The gene calls are TRBV7-9 and TRBJ2-2, with D perhaps TRBD2 (6 bases). The CDR3 consists of 15 residues. Germline CDR1 is SEHNR and CDR2 is FQNEAQ (reference sequence). The V end was cut by 7 bases, the J end by 0 bases, with 12 bases between. The CDR3 nucleotides read TGTGCCAGCAACCCCGGGGGTGCGAACACCGGGGAGCTGTTTTTT. This sequence encodes CASNPGGANTGELFF.

This chain connects TRBV30 to TRBJ2-7, with D possibly matching TRBD1 (6 bases). CDR1 is GTSNPN, CDR2 SVGIG, per germline (reference sequence). V was trimmed by 3 bases and J by 3 bases, leaving 27 bases between them. The CDR3 runs 18 residues. CDR3 coding DNA: TGTGCCTGGAGCCAGGGGCACAGGAACAAAGAGGGCCACTACGAGCAGTACTTC. Its translation is CAWSQGHRNKEGHYEQYF.

J is TRBJ1-1 and V is TRBV3-1; D gene uncertain. The V end was cut by 3 bases, the J end by 1 base, with 3 bases between. Germline V gene data show CDR1 as LGHDT and CDR2 as YNNKEL (reference sequence). The CDR3 has 12 amino acids. Here the CDR3 reads CASSQQNTEAFF. The CDR3 coding sequence is TGTGCCAGCAGCCAGCAGAACACTGAAGCTTTCTTT.